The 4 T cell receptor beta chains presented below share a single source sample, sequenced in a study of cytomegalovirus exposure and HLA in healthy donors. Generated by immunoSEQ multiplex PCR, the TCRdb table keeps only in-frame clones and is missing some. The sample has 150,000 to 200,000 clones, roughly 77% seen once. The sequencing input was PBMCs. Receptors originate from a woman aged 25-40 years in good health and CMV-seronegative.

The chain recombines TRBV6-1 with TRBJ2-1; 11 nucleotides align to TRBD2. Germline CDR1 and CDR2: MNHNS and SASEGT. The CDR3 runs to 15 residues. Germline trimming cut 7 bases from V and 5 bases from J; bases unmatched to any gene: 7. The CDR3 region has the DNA TGTGCCAGCATCCGACTAGCGGGATTCAACAATGAGCAGTTCTTC. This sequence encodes CASIRLAGFNNEQFF.

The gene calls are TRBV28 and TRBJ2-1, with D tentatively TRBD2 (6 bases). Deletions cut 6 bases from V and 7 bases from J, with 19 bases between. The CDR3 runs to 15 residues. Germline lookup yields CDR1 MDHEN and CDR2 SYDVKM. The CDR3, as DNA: TGTGCCAGCAGCCTATCCCCATTCGGGGGAAATGAGCAGTTCTTC. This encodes CASSLSPFGGNEQFF.

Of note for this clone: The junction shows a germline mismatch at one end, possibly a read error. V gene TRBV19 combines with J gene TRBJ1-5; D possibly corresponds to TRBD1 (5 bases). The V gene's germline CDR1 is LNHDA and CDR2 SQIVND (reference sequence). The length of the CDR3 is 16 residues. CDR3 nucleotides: TGTGCCAGTACTATAGTCGGGGGGGAGGGCAATCAGCCCCAGCATTTT. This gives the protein CASTIVGGEGNQPQHF.

CDR3 DNA sequence: TGTGCCAGCAGCCGCAGACAGGGGGGAGGTACTGAAGCTTTCTTT. Translating it yields CASSRRQGGGTEAFF. The chain couples TRBV7-8 to TRBJ1-1; TRBD1 aligns across 9 bases. The trim removed 5 bases at V and 5 bases at J, leaving 9 bases unmatched. The CDR3 totals 15 residues. Germline V gene data show CDR1 as SGHVS and CDR2 as FQNEAQ.